Reported below is one TCR beta chain. This record belongs to a study of shared T cell receptors in the human thymus. Repertoires were generated with immunoSEQ multiplex PCR, while TCRdb's copy carries only in-frame clones and drops some. The sample lists around 340,000 clones, 85% to 95% seen once, with 0.015% to 0.02% in the top ten. Germline loops: CDR1 MGHRA, CDR2 YSYEKL. V lost 1 base and J lost 8; bases outside the gene matches: 15. The CDR3 contains 18 residues. Sample: thymocytes. The chain carries TRBV4-1 and TRBJ2-1; 9 bases align to TRBD2. This TCR derives from a human donor. CDR3 bases: TGCGCCAGCAGCCAAGGCGGGATGGGTAGCGGGAGCCCCGATGAGCAGTTCTTC. As protein: CASSQGGMGSGSPDEQFF.